Shown below are 26 T cell receptor beta chains from a single sample sequenced in a study of T cell changes during pregnancy in multiple sclerosis. The repertoire was sequenced with immunoSEQ multiplex PCR; TCRdb's copy has only in-frame clones and lacks some. The sample yields about 87,000 clones, 90% to 95% seen once. The sequenced sample was peripheral blood, obtained in the third trimester of pregnancy. The receptors shown here come from a female donor in good health, enrolled as a control in a pregnancy study.

This chain links TRBV19 with TRBJ2-1, with unresolved D. Germline CDR1 and CDR2: LNHDA and SQIVND (reference sequence). Trimming cost V 5 bases and J 9 bases, with 11 bases left between them. CDR3 length: 12 residues. The CDR3 DNA is TGTGCCAGTAGTGCCGACTGGATTGAGCAGTTCTTC. Translation gives CASSADWIEQFF. Using reference TRBV19 and TRBJ2-1 for the parts outside the CDR3, the full variable domain is DGGITQSPKYLFRKEGQNVTLSCEQNLNHDAMYWYRQDPGQGLRLIYYSQIVNDFQKGDIAEGYSVSREKKESFPLTVTSAQKNPTAFYLCASSADWIEQFFGPGTRLTVL.

The chain uses TRBV19 and TRBJ2-7, with a possible D match to TRBD2 (6 bases). The CDR3 spans 15 residues. Germline V lookup: CDR1 LNHDA, CDR2 SQIVND (reference sequence). V gave up 1 base and J gave up 0 bases, with 10 bases separating them. Here the CDR3 DNA reads TGTGCCAGTAGTATAGTAGCGGATAGCTCCTACGAGCAGTACTTC. This codes for CASSIVADSSYEQYF.

The chain links TRBV25-1 to TRBJ2-7; 9 positions agree with TRBD2. The CDR3 extends over 18 amino acids. CDR1 and CDR2 from the germline V gene are MGHDK and SYGVNS. With V trimmed by 0 bases and J by 1 base, 10 bases remained unmatched. The CDR3 protein is CASSEYRIWAGGSYEQYF. The CDR3 DNA follows: TGTGCCAGCAGTGAATATCGGATATGGGCGGGAGGGTCCTACGAGCAGTACTTC.

The chain recombines TRBV30 with TRBJ1-6; D not certain. The germline V and J ends were trimmed by 5 bases and 7 bases, with 9 bases remaining between them. Germline V gene lookup returns CDR1 GTSNPN and CDR2 SVGIG (reference sequence). The CDR3 consists of 12 residues. CDR3 coding DNA: TGTGCCTGGGGGTCCGGGAATTCACCCCTCCACTTT. It yields the protein CAWGSGNSPLHF.

This chain links TRBV10-2 with TRBJ2-7, with 11 bases that match TRBD2. Trimming took 4 bases from V and 2 from J; bases not matched to a gene: 1. The germline V gene encodes CDR1 WSHSY and CDR2 SAAADI. The CDR3 totals 14 residues. Here the CDR3 reads CASSVSGRAYEQYF. As DNA, the CDR3 is TGCGCCAGCAGTGTTAGCGGGAGGGCCTACGAGCAGTACTTC.

The rearrangement links TRBV4-2 to TRBJ2-7, with 7 nucleotides matching TRBD2. CDR1 is LGHNA, CDR2 YNFKEQ, per germline. Trimming at V came to 0 bases and at J to 1 base, leaving 9 bases not matched to a gene. The CDR3 covers 17 residues. The DNA for the CDR3 is TGTGCCAGCAGCCAAGACAGGGTAGCTAGCGGATCCTACGAGCAGTACTTC. It is translated as CASSQDRVASGSYEQYF.

The chain joins TRBV18 to TRBJ1-2; no reliable D call. Germline V gene data show CDR1 as KGHSH and CDR2 as LQKENI. Trimming left V 3 bases short and J 12 bases short, with 14 bases between. The length of the CDR3 is 12 residues. This CDR3 is CASSPRGETDTF. The CDR3 bases are TGTGCCAGCTCACCGCGTGGAGAGACTGACACCTTC.

V usage is TRBV27 and J usage is TRBJ2-5; TRBD2 matches 14 bases. CDR1 is MNHEY and CDR2 is SMNVEV in the germline V gene (reference sequence). The CDR3 loop spans 16 amino acids. The junction had 8 bases not matched to a gene; V was cut back by 5 bases and J by 6 bases. The chain's CDR3 is CASSRLAGGPRQTQYF. DNA of the CDR3: TGTGCCAGCAGTCGACTAGCGGGAGGGCCTCGCCAGACCCAGTACTTC.

The chain uses TRBV15 and TRBJ2-7; 12 bases map to TRBD2. This CDR3 region has 15 residues. Germline V lookup: CDR1 LNHNV, CDR2 YYDKDF (reference sequence). V dropped 2 bases and J dropped 1; count of bases not matched to a gene: 0. DNA of the CDR3: TGTGCCACCAGCAGACTAGCGGGAGGGTCCTACGAGCAGTACTTC. Its translation is CATSRLAGGSYEQYF.

The chain joins TRBV5-1 to TRBJ1-1; no firm D call. CDR1 and CDR2 from the germline V gene are SGHRS and YFSETQ. The CDR3 is 16 amino acids. Deletions cut 1 base from V and 5 bases from J, with 18 bases between. The CDR3 here is CASSLRQAEYGTEAFF. CDR3 nucleotides: TGCGCCAGCAGCTTGCGCCAGGCCGAATATGGGACTGAAGCTTTCTTT.

The V gene is TRBV7-2, the J gene TRBJ2-5; a weak D match, TRBD2 (7 bases). Per the germline V gene, CDR1 is SGHTA and CDR2 is FQGNSA. Trimming took 1 base from V and 3 from J, leaving 12 bases between them. The CDR3 length is 15 residues. CDR3 nucleotide sequence: TGTGCCAGCAGCTTAGGGGGAGGGGGTAAAGAGACCCAGTACTTC. Encoded protein: CASSLGGGGKETQYF.

The chain joins TRBV19 to TRBJ2-1; 12 nucleotides align to TRBD2. This CDR3 has 15 amino acids. After removal of 5 bases from V and 4 bases from J, the junction contained 3 bases not matched to a gene. Per the germline V gene, CDR1 is LNHDA and CDR2 is SQIVND (reference sequence). The CDR3 nucleotides read TGTGCCAGTAGTGTTGGGACTAGCGGGTACAATGAGCAGTTCTTC. Residues: CASSVGTSGYNEQFF.

This chain joins TRBV11-2 and TRBJ1-1, with TRBD1 identical over 7 bases. Germline CDR1 SGHAT, CDR2 FQNNGV. V was clipped by 4 bases and J by 0 bases; unmatched bases: 2. The CDR3 extends over 14 amino acids. In DNA form, the CDR3 reads TGTGCCAGCAGCTCACAGGGGATGAACACTGAAGCTTTCTTT. Its protein product is CASSSQGMNTEAFF.

The rearrangement links TRBV5-8 to TRBJ2-1; no clear D. V was shortened by 5 bases and J by 0 bases, with 12 bases between the two germline ends. Germline V lookup: CDR1 SGHTS, CDR2 YDEGEE. CDR3 size: 15 residues. CDR3 coding DNA: TGTGCCAGCAGGCCTTTTGCGGACTCCTACAATGAGCAGTTCTTC. Translated, it gives CASRPFADSYNEQFF.

The chain links TRBV27 to TRBJ2-7; TRBD2 might be the D (5 bases). Trimming pared 4 bases from V and 6 bases from J, leaving 16 bases between. The CDR3 has 14 amino acids. Germline V lookup: CDR1 MNHEY, CDR2 SMNVEV (reference sequence). The CDR3 loop is CASSWARAASEQYF. CDR3 in DNA: TGTGCCAGCAGTTGGGCGAGGGCGGCTTCCGAGCAGTACTTC.

The rearrangement joins TRBV5-1 to TRBJ2-5; 9 nucleotides match TRBD1. This CDR3 is built from 14 residues. Trimming at V came to 4 bases and at J to 4 bases, leaving 5 bases not matched to a gene. Looked up from germline, CDR1 is SGHRS and CDR2 is YFSETQ. Here the CDR3 reads CASSQQTGGETQYF. DNA for the CDR3: TGCGCCAGCAGCCAACAGACAGGGGGAGAGACCCAGTACTTC.

This chain joins TRBV14 and TRBJ2-1; perhaps TRBD1 as D (7 bases). Germline V CDR1 and CDR2: SGHDN, FVKESK. The CDR3 contains 16 residues. Trimming pared 0 bases from V and 7 bases from J, leaving 16 bases between. Here the CDR3 DNA reads TGTGCCAGCAGCCAAGACAGGGGGGCGATTTGGAATGAGCAGTTCTTC. Encoded protein: CASSQDRGAIWNEQFF. Combining the CDR3 with reference TRBV14 and TRBJ2-1 gives the whole variable domain EAGVTQFPSHSVIEKGQTVTLRCDPISGHDNLYWYRRVMGKEIKFLLHFVKESKQDESGMPNNRFLAERTGGTYSTLKVQPAELEDSGVYFCASSQDRGAIWNEQFFGPGTRLTVL.

The count of this clone is one. The V gene is TRBV29-1, the J gene TRBJ2-1; TRBD2 matches at 13 bases. V dropped 5 bases and J dropped 2; count of bases not matched to a gene: 9. Germline CDR1 reads SQVTM; CDR2 reads ANQGSEA. The CDR3 has 17 residues. CDR3 loop: CSVQGLAGARTYNEQFF. The DNA of the CDR3 is TGCAGCGTTCAAGGACTAGCGGGAGCTCGGACCTACAATGAGCAGTTCTTC.

This clone was observed a single time. This chain links TRBV5-1 with TRBJ2-7; D gene uncertain. The CDR3 extends over 12 amino acids. In germline, CDR1 is SGHRS, CDR2 YFSETQ. The V and J ends lost 0 bases and 4 bases respectively, with 5 bases between them. This CDR3 reads CASSLVPYEQYF. The CDR3, as DNA: TGCGCCAGCAGCTTGGTCCCATACGAGCAGTACTTC.

The rearrangement links TRBV4-1 to TRBJ2-1; 12 nucleotides agree with TRBD2. Germline CDR1 reads MGHRA; CDR2 reads YSYEKL. This CDR3 has 20 amino acids. Trimming took 3 bases from V and 0 from J; bases not matched to a gene: 12. The CDR3 loop is CASSQLTGTSGRSSYNEQFF. The CDR3 region has the DNA TGCGCCAGCAGCCAGCTCACCGGGACTAGCGGGCGGAGCTCCTACAATGAGCAGTTCTTC.

The chain employs TRBV30 and TRBJ2-2; D might be TRBD2 (6 bases). Trimming took 5 bases from V and 0 from J, leaving 7 bases between them. The CDR3 is 13 amino acids. Germline values: CDR1 GTSNPN, CDR2 SVGIG (reference sequence). The CDR3 region has the DNA TGTGCCTGGGGGAGGACGAACACCGGGGAGCTGTTTTTT. Translating gives CAWGRTNTGELFF. Combining the CDR3 with reference TRBV30 and TRBJ2-2 gives the whole variable domain SQTIHQWPATLVQPVGSPLSLECTVEGTSNPNLYWYRQAAGRGLQLLFYSVGIGQISSEVPQNLSASRPQDRQFILSSKKLLLSDSGFYLCAWGRTNTGELFFGEGSRLTVL.

The chain uses TRBV2 and TRBJ2-5; D perhaps matches TRBD1 (5 bases). Germline CDR1 is SNHLY and CDR2 is FYNNEI. The ends were cut back, 7 bases at V and 2 bases at J, with 11 bases in the middle. The CDR3 is made up of 13 amino acids. This chain's CDR3 is CASIGHGQETQYF. The DNA of the CDR3 is TGTGCCAGCATAGGACATGGACAAGAGACCCAGTACTTC.

The CDR3 here is CASSGGVGETQYF. The CDR3 bases are TGCGCCAGCTCGGGGGGAGTGGGTGAGACCCAGTACTTC. The chain recombines TRBV5-1 with TRBJ2-5, with 7 bases fitting TRBD2. With V trimmed by 7 bases and J by 5 bases, 8 bases remained unmatched. The CDR3 sequence is 13 residues long. Looked up from germline, CDR1 is SGHRS and CDR2 is YFSETQ. Drawing the rest from reference TRBV5-1 and TRBJ2-5, the complete variable domain is KAGVTQTPRYLIKTRGQQVTLSCSPISGHRSVSWYQQTPGQGLQFLFEYFSETQRNKGNFPGRFSGRQFSNSRSEMNVSTLELGDSALYLCASSGGVGETQYFGPGTRLLVL.

This chain links TRBV27 with TRBJ1-2; the D is unclear. Per germline, CDR1 MNHEY and CDR2 SMNVEV (reference sequence). V was pared by 6 bases and J by 8 bases, with 13 bases between. The CDR3 totals 12 residues. This chain's CDR3 is CASRWSKSGYTF. In DNA form, the CDR3 reads TGTGCCAGCAGGTGGTCCAAGAGCGGCTACACCTTC.

V and J are TRBV18 and TRBJ2-7; 14 bases map to TRBD2. Per the germline V gene, CDR1 is KGHSH and CDR2 is LQKENI. The CDR3 is 17 residues long. Losses at the gene ends were 1 base for V and 2 bases for J; bases not matched to a gene: 4. CDR3 DNA sequence: TGTGCCAGCTCACCACAGGGACTAGCGGGAGTCACCTACGAGCAGTACTTC. This encodes CASSPQGLAGVTYEQYF.

The V gene is TRBV5-1, the J gene TRBJ2-4; D is possibly TRBD1 (5 bases). The CDR3 loop spans 15 amino acids. The V end lost 0 bases, the J end lost 0 bases, and 7 bases lay between the germline ends. Germline V gene sequence: CDR1 SGHRS, CDR2 YFSETQ. As DNA, the CDR3 is TGCGCCAGCAGCTTGGAGGGGTTAGCCAAAAACATTCAGTACTTC. Its protein product is CASSLEGLAKNIQYF.